Listed below are T cell receptor beta chains from one sample, sequenced in a study of cytomegalovirus exposure and HLA in healthy donors. Assay used: immunoSEQ multiplex PCR; TCRdb lists only in-frame clones, some missing. The data show roughly 70,000 clones, approximately 95% seen once. Specimen: PBMCs. These receptors came from a man younger than 35 in good health and CMV-seronegative. Both conserved end residues are part of each CDR3. A D gene is named only where the DNA matches it firmly. Expanded clones get a size class; other rows say once, few or many, or leave the size out.

d_gene: .; v_gene: TRBV5-6; j_gene: TRBJ1-1; len: 14; abundance: .; CDR3nt: TGTGCCAGCAGCCTGGGGGCAGGGAACACTGAAGCTTTCTTT; CDR3aa: CASSLGAGNTEAFF
d_gene: TRBD2; v_gene: TRBV5-6; j_gene: TRBJ2-3; len: 15; abundance: .; CDR3nt: TGTGCCAGCAGCTTGGAGGGCGGGGGGGCAGATACGCAGTATTTT; CDR3aa: CASSLEGGGADTQYF
d_gene: .; v_gene: TRBV28; j_gene: TRBJ2-7; len: 13; abundance: .; CDR3nt: TGTGCCAGCACCCCACACACGACCTACGAGCAGTACTTC; CDR3aa: CASTPHTTYEQYF
d_gene: TRBD2; v_gene: TRBV10-3; j_gene: TRBJ2-2; len: 16; abundance: .; CDR3nt: TGTGCCATCAATACACTAGCGGGGGCCTCCACCGGGGAGCTGTTTTTT; CDR3aa: CAINTLAGASTGELFF
d_gene: .; v_gene: TRBV5-6; j_gene: TRBJ1-1; len: 15; abundance: .; CDR3nt: TGTGCCAGCAGCCTGGGATTCGACTTCGGCACTGAAGCTTTCTTT; CDR3aa: CASSLGFDFGTEAFF
d_gene: TRBD1; v_gene: TRBV2; j_gene: TRBJ2-4; len: 20; abundance: few; CDR3nt: TGTGCCAGCAGTGAACTAGGGGGCGTGGGGTCCTCTCTAGCCAAAAACATTCAGTACTTC; CDR3aa: CASSELGGVGSSLAKNIQYF
d_gene: TRBD2; v_gene: TRBV5-1; j_gene: TRBJ2-1; len: 15; abundance: .; CDR3nt: TGCGCCAGCAGCGCGACTAGCGGGGGGTCAAATGAGCAGTTCTTC; CDR3aa: CASSATSGGSNEQFF
d_gene: TRBD1; v_gene: TRBV9; j_gene: TRBJ2-7; len: 15; abundance: .; CDR3nt: TGTGCCAGCAGCGAGGCCGGGACAGGGACTTACGAGCAGTACTTC; CDR3aa: CASSEAGTGTYEQYF
d_gene: .; v_gene: TRBV29-1; j_gene: TRBJ1-1; len: 11; abundance: .; CDR3nt: TGCAGCGTAAAACAGAACACTGAAGCTTTCTTT; CDR3aa: CSVKQNTEAFF
d_gene: .; v_gene: TRBV10-3; j_gene: TRBJ1-3; len: 18; abundance: .; CDR3nt: TGTGCCATCAGTGAGTCGATTTCCGGGGTCAGCTCTGGAAACACCATATATTTT; CDR3aa: CAISESISGVSSGNTIYF
d_gene: .; v_gene: TRBV7-9; j_gene: TRBJ1-2; len: 15; abundance: .; CDR3nt: TGTGCCAGCAGCTTAGCGCCCCAGGCCGGGGATGGCTACACCTTC; CDR3aa: CASSLAPQAGDGYTF
d_gene: TRBD2; v_gene: TRBV4-1; j_gene: TRBJ2-7; len: 19; abundance: .; CDR3nt: TGCGCCAGCAGCCAAGATTCCACCTGGGGCTTGACTAGCACCTACGAGCAGTACTTC; CDR3aa: CASSQDSTWGLTSTYEQYF
d_gene: .; v_gene: TRBV6-6; j_gene: TRBJ1-1; len: 13; abundance: .; CDR3nt: TGTGCCAGCACCGACGGAGGGGTCACTGAAGCTTTCTTT; CDR3aa: CASTDGGVTEAFF
d_gene: .; v_gene: TRBV27; j_gene: TRBJ1-5; len: 15; abundance: .; CDR3nt: TGTGCCAGCAGTTCCAAAACAGCCGGGAGCCAGCCCCAGCATTTT; CDR3aa: CASSSKTAGSQPQHF
d_gene: TRBD1; v_gene: TRBV19; j_gene: TRBJ1-2; len: 14; abundance: .; CDR3nt: TGTGCCAGTCGAACGTCCGGGACAGGGCTTGGCTACACCTTC; CDR3aa: CASRTSGTGLGYTF
d_gene: TRBD1; v_gene: TRBV9; j_gene: TRBJ2-1; len: 15; abundance: .; CDR3nt: TGTGCCAGCAGCTCCGGGACAGGGGTGGAATATGAGCAGTTCTTC; CDR3aa: CASSSGTGVEYEQFF
d_gene: .; v_gene: TRBV5-8; j_gene: TRBJ2-1; len: 14; abundance: .; CDR3nt: TGTGCCAGCAGCTTGGAGGGACAACGTCCGGAACAGTTCTTC; CDR3aa: CASSLEGQRPEQFF
d_gene: .; v_gene: TRBV7-2; j_gene: TRBJ1-1; len: 13; abundance: .; CDR3nt: TGTGCCAGCAGCTTAGAGAGGGTCCGTGAAGCTTTCTTT; CDR3aa: CASSLERVREAFF
d_gene: .; v_gene: TRBV19; j_gene: TRBJ1-6; len: 13; abundance: .; CDR3nt: TGTGCCAGTAGTTCCCAGGGTTTTTCACCCCTCCACTTT; CDR3aa: CASSSQGFSPLHF
d_gene: .; v_gene: TRBV4-2; j_gene: TRBJ1-2; len: 14; abundance: .; CDR3nt: TGTGCCAGCAGCCAAGTCCTGGACAGCTATGGCTACACCTTC; CDR3aa: CASSQVLDSYGYTF
d_gene: .; v_gene: TRBV19; j_gene: TRBJ1-1; len: 14; abundance: .; CDR3nt: TGTGCCAGTAGTACCGGGAGTCCAAACACTGAAGCTTTCTTT; CDR3aa: CASSTGSPNTEAFF
d_gene: .; v_gene: TRBV5-4; j_gene: TRBJ1-1; len: 15; abundance: .; CDR3nt: TGTGCCAGCAGCTTGGAATCGGGTGGTCTTACTGAAGCTTTCTTT; CDR3aa: CASSLESGGLTEAFF
d_gene: .; v_gene: TRBV9; j_gene: TRBJ1-1; len: 14; abundance: .; CDR3nt: TGTGCCAGCAGCGGTCCCGGGGGGGACACTGAAGCTTTCTTT; CDR3aa: CASSGPGGDTEAFF
d_gene: .; v_gene: TRBV6-5; j_gene: TRBJ1-5; len: 15; abundance: .; CDR3nt: TGTGCCAGCAGGCAGGGAGGGTCGAGCAATCAGCCCCAGCATTTT; CDR3aa: CASRQGGSSNQPQHF
d_gene: .; v_gene: TRBV14; j_gene: TRBJ1-3; len: 15; abundance: .; CDR3nt: TGTGCCAGCGTAGGCGGATATGCTGCGGGAAACACCATATATTTT; CDR3aa: CASVGGYAAGNTIYF
d_gene: TRBD2; v_gene: TRBV7-3; j_gene: TRBJ2-2; len: 15; abundance: .; CDR3nt: TGTGCCAGCAGCGTCGCGGGGGGCCCCACCGGGGAGCTGTTTTTT; CDR3aa: CASSVAGGPTGELFF
d_gene: TRBD1; v_gene: TRBV19; j_gene: TRBJ1-1; len: 15; abundance: .; CDR3nt: TGTGCCAGTACGACGGCGCAGGGGGTGAACACTGAAGCTTTCTTT; CDR3aa: CASTTAQGVNTEAFF
d_gene: .; v_gene: TRBV21-1; j_gene: TRBJ1-5; len: 16; abundance: .; CDR3nt: TGTGCCAGCAACTCACAGGGGGCGTGTAGCAATCAGCCCCAGCATTTT; CDR3aa: CASNSQGACSNQPQHF
d_gene: .; v_gene: TRBV5-6; j_gene: TRBJ1-4; len: 15; abundance: .; CDR3nt: TGTGCCAGCAGCCAGTTGTCCCAGGGCCGAGAAAAACTGTTTTTT; CDR3aa: CASSQLSQGREKLFF
d_gene: .; v_gene: TRBV27; j_gene: TRBJ2-7; len: 13; abundance: .; CDR3nt: TGTGCCAGCAGCGGAGTGTACGGCCACGAGCAGTACTTC; CDR3aa: CASSGVYGHEQYF
d_gene: TRBD2; v_gene: TRBV19; j_gene: TRBJ2-5; len: 16; abundance: .; CDR3nt: TGTGCCAGTAGCCCGGTAGCGGGACTAGCGCAAGAGACCCAGTACTTC; CDR3aa: CASSPVAGLAQETQYF
d_gene: .; v_gene: TRBV5-8; j_gene: TRBJ2-2; len: 13; abundance: .; CDR3nt: TGTGCCAGCAGCGGGTGGGAGGCCGGGGAGCTGTTTTTT; CDR3aa: CASSGWEAGELFF
d_gene: .; v_gene: TRBV7-9; j_gene: TRBJ1-2; len: 15; abundance: .; CDR3nt: TGTGCCACTCACGACCTACAGGGTCCCAACTATGGCTACACCTTC; CDR3aa: CATHDLQGPNYGYTF
d_gene: .; v_gene: TRBV7-2; j_gene: TRBJ2-2; len: 12; abundance: once; CDR3nt: TGTGCCAGCAGCCCCTCCACCGGGGAGCTGTTTTTT; CDR3aa: CASSPSTGELFF
d_gene: TRBD2; v_gene: TRBV7-2; j_gene: TRBJ2-7; len: 17; abundance: .; CDR3nt: TGTGCCAGCAGCTCCACCTCAGGTCGGGGGGGACCATACGAGCAGTACTTC; CDR3aa: CASSSTSGRGGPYEQYF
d_gene: .; v_gene: TRBV5-4; j_gene: TRBJ1-3; len: 12; abundance: .; CDR3nt: TGTGCCAGCAGCTTGAGGGGGGGCACCATATATTTT; CDR3aa: CASSLRGGTIYF
d_gene: TRBD1; v_gene: TRBV13; j_gene: TRBJ2-1; len: 14; abundance: .; CDR3nt: TGTGCCAGCAGCTTCCGACAGGGGCATAATGAGCAGTTCTTC; CDR3aa: CASSFRQGHNEQFF
d_gene: TRBD1; v_gene: TRBV9; j_gene: TRBJ1-2; len: 15; abundance: .; CDR3nt: TGTGCCAGCAGCACCGGGACAGCGGGCTCCTATGGCTACACCTTC; CDR3aa: CASSTGTAGSYGYTF
d_gene: .; v_gene: TRBV6-5; j_gene: TRBJ1-1; len: 13; abundance: .; CDR3nt: TGTGCCAGCAGTTTCAGCCAGGGAACTGAAGCTTTCTTT; CDR3aa: CASSFSQGTEAFF
d_gene: .; v_gene: TRBV18; j_gene: TRBJ2-7; len: 13; abundance: .; CDR3nt: TGTGCCAGCTCACCATTCGCGGTCTACGAGCAGTACTTC; CDR3aa: CASSPFAVYEQYF
d_gene: TRBD1; v_gene: TRBV15; j_gene: TRBJ2-2; len: 21; abundance: .; CDR3nt: TGTGCCACCAGCATGGGATTGGGGCAACATCGCGGGACAGGGGGTTTCGGGGAGCTGTTTTTT; CDR3aa: CATSMGLGQHRGTGGFGELFF
d_gene: TRBD1; v_gene: TRBV29-1; j_gene: TRBJ2-3; len: 17; abundance: .; CDR3nt: TGCAGCGTTGGAGGACAGGGTACCGGGCTTGTCCCAGATACGCAGTATTTT; CDR3aa: CSVGGQGTGLVPDTQYF
d_gene: TRBD1; v_gene: TRBV19; j_gene: TRBJ2-7; len: 14; abundance: .; CDR3nt: TGTGCCAGTAATACCGGGACAGGGGGTTCCGAGCAGTACTTC; CDR3aa: CASNTGTGGSEQYF
d_gene: .; v_gene: TRBV4-3; j_gene: TRBJ1-4; len: 17; abundance: once; CDR3nt: TGCGCCAGCAGCCAAGTTGGCAGTTCTGTGGCTAATGAAAAACTGTTTTTT; CDR3aa: CASSQVGSSVANEKLFF
d_gene: .; v_gene: TRBV7-2; j_gene: TRBJ2-3; len: 16; abundance: .; CDR3nt: TGTGCCAGCAGCCCCTCGAGGAGGGCTAGCACAGATACGCAGTATTTT; CDR3aa: CASSPSRRASTDTQYF
d_gene: .; v_gene: TRBV5-6; j_gene: TRBJ1-2; len: 15; abundance: .; CDR3nt: TGTGCCAGCAGCGTATCTGGACAGAATTACTATGGCTACACCTTC; CDR3aa: CASSVSGQNYYGYTF
d_gene: TRBD1; v_gene: TRBV7-2; j_gene: TRBJ1-2; len: 14; abundance: .; CDR3nt: TGTGCCAGCAGCTTAAAGGGACAGGGAGGTGGCTACACCTTC; CDR3aa: CASSLKGQGGGYTF
d_gene: TRBD1; v_gene: TRBV19; j_gene: TRBJ1-5; len: 12; abundance: .; CDR3nt: TGTGCCAGTGGGACAGCCGATCAGCCCCAGCATTTT; CDR3aa: CASGTADQPQHF
d_gene: TRBD1; v_gene: TRBV10-3; j_gene: TRBJ1-1; len: 15; abundance: .; CDR3nt: TGTGCCATCAGTCCCGGGACAGGGGGGGTGACTGAAGCTTTCTTT; CDR3aa: CAISPGTGGVTEAFF
d_gene: TRBD1; v_gene: TRBV27; j_gene: TRBJ1-2; len: 14; abundance: once; CDR3nt: TGTGCCAGCAGTTTAACGGCAGGGGGAGGTGGCTACACCTTC; CDR3aa: CASSLTAGGGGYTF
d_gene: TRBD1; v_gene: TRBV15; j_gene: TRBJ2-3; len: 15; abundance: .; CDR3nt: TGTGCCACCAGCACCTACAGGGGGCCCGCAGATACGCAGTATTTT; CDR3aa: CATSTYRGPADTQYF
d_gene: .; v_gene: TRBV18; j_gene: TRBJ2-7; len: 14; abundance: once; CDR3nt: TGTGCCAGCTCACCCCAGGGGGGTGGCTACGAGCAGTACTTC; CDR3aa: CASSPQGGGYEQYF
d_gene: .; v_gene: TRBV4-3; j_gene: TRBJ1-4; len: 14; abundance: .; CDR3nt: TGCGCCAGCAGCCAAGATGCGGGGGCTGAAAAACTGTTTTTT; CDR3aa: CASSQDAGAEKLFF
d_gene: .; v_gene: TRBV30; j_gene: TRBJ2-7; len: 13; abundance: .; CDR3nt: TGTGCCTGGACTACAGGGAGCTCCTACGAGCAGTACTTC; CDR3aa: CAWTTGSSYEQYF
d_gene: TRBD1; v_gene: TRBV25-1; j_gene: TRBJ2-5; len: 16; abundance: .; CDR3nt: TGTGCCAGCAGTGCGACGAGGGACAGGGGGACCGAGACCCAGTACTTC; CDR3aa: CASSATRDRGTETQYF
d_gene: TRBD1; v_gene: TRBV7-8; j_gene: TRBJ2-3; len: 15; abundance: .; CDR3nt: TGTGCCAGCAGCGATGGACAGGTGGGCACAGATACGCAGTATTTT; CDR3aa: CASSDGQVGTDTQYF